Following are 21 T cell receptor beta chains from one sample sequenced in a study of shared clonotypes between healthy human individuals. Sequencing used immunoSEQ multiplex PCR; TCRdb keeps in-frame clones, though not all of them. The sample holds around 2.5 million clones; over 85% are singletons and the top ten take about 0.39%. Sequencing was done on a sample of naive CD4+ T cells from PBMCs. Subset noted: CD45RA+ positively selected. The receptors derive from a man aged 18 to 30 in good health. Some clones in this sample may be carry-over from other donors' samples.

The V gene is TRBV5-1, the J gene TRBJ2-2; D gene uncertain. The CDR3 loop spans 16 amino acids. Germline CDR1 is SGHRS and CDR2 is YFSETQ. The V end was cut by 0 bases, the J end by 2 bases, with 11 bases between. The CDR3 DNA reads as TGCGCCAGCAGCTTGGAGGCGGCGCTTAACACCGGGGAGCTGTTTTTT. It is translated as CASSLEAALNTGELFF.

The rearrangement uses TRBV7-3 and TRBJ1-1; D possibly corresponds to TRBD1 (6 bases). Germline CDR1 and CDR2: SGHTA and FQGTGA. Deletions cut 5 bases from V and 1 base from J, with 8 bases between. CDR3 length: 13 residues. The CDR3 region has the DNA TGTGCCAGCAGCGGCAGGGGGAACACTGAAGCTTTCTTT. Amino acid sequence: CASSGRGNTEAFF.

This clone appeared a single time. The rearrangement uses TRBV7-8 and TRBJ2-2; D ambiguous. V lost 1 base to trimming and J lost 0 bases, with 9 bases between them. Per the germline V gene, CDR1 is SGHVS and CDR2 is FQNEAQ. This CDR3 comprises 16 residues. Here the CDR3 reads CASSLGAIPNTGELFF. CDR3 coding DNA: TGTGCCAGCAGCTTAGGGGCAATTCCGAACACCGGGGAGCTGTTTTTT.

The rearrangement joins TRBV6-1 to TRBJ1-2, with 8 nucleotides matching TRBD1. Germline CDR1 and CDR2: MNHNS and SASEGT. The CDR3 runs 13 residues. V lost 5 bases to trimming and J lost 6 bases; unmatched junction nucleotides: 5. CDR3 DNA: TGTGCCAGCAGTAAACAGGGGGTAAATGGCTACACCTTC. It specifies CASSKQGVNGYTF.

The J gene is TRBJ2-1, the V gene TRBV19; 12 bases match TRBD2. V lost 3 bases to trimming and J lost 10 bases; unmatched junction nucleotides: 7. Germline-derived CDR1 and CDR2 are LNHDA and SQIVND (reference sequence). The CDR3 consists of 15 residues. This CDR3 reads CASSIRTSGVLEQFF. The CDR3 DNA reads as TGTGCCAGTAGTATCCGGACTAGCGGGGTACTCGAGCAGTTCTTC.

CDR3 residues: CASSFSLAARSSYEQYF. The CDR3 nucleotides read TGTGCCAGCAGTTTTTCCCTAGCGGCAAGGAGCTCCTACGAGCAGTACTTC. The chain uses TRBV28 and TRBJ2-7; the match to TRBD2 covers 7 bases. CDR3 length equals 17 residues. After removal of 3 bases from V and 0 bases from J, the junction contained 11 bases not matched to a gene. CDR1 and CDR2 from the germline V gene are MDHEN and SYDVKM.

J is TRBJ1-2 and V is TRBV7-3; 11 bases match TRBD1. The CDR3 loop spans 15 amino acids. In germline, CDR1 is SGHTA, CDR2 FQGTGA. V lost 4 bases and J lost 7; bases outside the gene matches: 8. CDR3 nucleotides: TGTGCCAGCAGCTCCGGACAGGGGGCTATCGTTGGCTACACCTTC. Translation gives CASSSGQGAIVGYTF. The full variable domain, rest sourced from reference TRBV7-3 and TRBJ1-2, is GAGVSQTPSNKVTEKGKYVELRCDPISGHTALYWYRQSLGQGPEFLIYFQGTGAADDSGLPNDRFFAVRPEGSVSTLKIQRTERGDSAVYLCASSSGQGAIVGYTFGSGTRLTVV.

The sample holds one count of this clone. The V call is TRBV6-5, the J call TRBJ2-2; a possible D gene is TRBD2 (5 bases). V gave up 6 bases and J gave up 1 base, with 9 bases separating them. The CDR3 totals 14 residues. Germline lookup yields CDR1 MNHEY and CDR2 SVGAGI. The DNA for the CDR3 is TGTGCCAGCAGACAACGGGAGAACACCGGGGAGCTGTTTTTT. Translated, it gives CASRQRENTGELFF.

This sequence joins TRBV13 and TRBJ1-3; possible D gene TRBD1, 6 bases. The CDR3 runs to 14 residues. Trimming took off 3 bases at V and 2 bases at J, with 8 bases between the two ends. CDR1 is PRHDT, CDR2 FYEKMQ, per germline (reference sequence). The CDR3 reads CASSFWGPGNTIYF. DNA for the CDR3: TGTGCCAGCAGCTTCTGGGGGCCTGGAAACACCATATATTTT.

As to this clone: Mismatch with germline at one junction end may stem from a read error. Here the CDR3 reads CASSLETGSCEQYF. In DNA, the CDR3 is TGTGCCAGCAGCCTCGAAACAGGGTCCTGCGAGCAGTACTTC. V usage is TRBV7-4 and J usage is TRBJ2-7; TRBD1 might be the D (6 bases). Germline V gives CDR1 SGHVT, CDR2 SQSDAQ. The CDR3 runs to 14 residues.

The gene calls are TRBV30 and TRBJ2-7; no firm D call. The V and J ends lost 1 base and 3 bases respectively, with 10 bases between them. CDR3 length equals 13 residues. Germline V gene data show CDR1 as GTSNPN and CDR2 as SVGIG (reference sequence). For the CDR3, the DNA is TGTGCCTGGAGTGCTGATAGACTCTACGAGCAGTACTTC. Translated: CAWSADRLYEQYF.

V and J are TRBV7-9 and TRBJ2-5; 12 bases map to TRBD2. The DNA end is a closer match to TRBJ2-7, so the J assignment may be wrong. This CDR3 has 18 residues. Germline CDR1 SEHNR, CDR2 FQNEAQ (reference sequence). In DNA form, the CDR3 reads TGTGCCAGCAGCAAACTTTCTAGCGGGAGGGCAAGGTCCTACGAGCAGTACTTC. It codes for CASSKLSSGRARSYEQYF.

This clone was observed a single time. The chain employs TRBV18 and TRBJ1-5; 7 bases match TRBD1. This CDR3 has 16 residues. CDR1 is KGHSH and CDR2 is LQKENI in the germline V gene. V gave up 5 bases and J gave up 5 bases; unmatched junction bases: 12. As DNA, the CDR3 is TGTGCCAGCTCATATTCCACGCACCAGGGGGATCAGCCCCAGCATTTT. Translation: CASSYSTHQGDQPQHF.

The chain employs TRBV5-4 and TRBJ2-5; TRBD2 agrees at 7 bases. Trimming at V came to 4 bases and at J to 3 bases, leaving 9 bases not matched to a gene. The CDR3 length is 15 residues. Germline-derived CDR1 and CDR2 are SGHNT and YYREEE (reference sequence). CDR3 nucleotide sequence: TGTGCCAGCAGCCCCCCCGGGACTACAAAAGAGACCCAGTACTTC. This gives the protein CASSPPGTTKETQYF. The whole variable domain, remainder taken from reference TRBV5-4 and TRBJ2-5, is ETGVTQSPTHLIKTRGQQVTLRCSSQSGHNTVSWYQQALGQGPQFIFQYYREEENGRGNFPPRFSGLQFPNYSSELNVNALELDDSALYLCASSPPGTTKETQYFGPGTRLLVL.

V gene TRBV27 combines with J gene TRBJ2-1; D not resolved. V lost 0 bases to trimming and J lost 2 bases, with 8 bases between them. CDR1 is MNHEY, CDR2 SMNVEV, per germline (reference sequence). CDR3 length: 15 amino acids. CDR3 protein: CASSLSGGAYNEQFF. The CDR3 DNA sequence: TGTGCCAGCAGTTTATCGGGTGGGGCCTACAATGAGCAGTTCTTC.

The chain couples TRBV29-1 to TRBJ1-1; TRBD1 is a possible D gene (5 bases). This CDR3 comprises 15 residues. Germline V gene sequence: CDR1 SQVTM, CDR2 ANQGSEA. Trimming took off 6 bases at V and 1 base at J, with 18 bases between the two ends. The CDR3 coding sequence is TGCAGCGTCCTAGGGGCAGGATGGGCGAACACTGAAGCTTTCTTT. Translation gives CSVLGAGWANTEAFF.

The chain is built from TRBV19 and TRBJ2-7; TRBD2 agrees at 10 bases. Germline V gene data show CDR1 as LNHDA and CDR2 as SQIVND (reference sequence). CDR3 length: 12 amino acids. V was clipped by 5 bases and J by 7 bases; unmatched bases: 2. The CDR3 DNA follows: TGTGCCAGTAGTGTACTAGCGGGGGAGCAGTACTTC. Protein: CASSVLAGEQYF.

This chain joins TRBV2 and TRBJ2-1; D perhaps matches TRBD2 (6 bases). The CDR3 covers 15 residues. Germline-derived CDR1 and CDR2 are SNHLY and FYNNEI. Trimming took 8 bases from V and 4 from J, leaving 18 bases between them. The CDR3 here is CASRPRRDAYNEQFF. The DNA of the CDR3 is TGTGCCAGCCGTCCCAGGAGGGACGCATACAATGAGCAGTTCTTC.

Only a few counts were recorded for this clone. The CDR3 reads CAISAAGGGYTF. The CDR3 bases are TGTGCCATCAGTGCTGCAGGGGGAGGCTACACCTTC. The V and J genes are TRBV10-3 and TRBJ1-2, with TRBD1 matching 7 bases. CDR3 length: 12 amino acids. Losses at the gene ends were 4 bases for V and 8 bases for J; bases not matched to a gene: 4. Germline V gives CDR1 ENHRY, CDR2 SYGVKD.

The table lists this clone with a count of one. CDR3 protein: CASCRTGGDTQYF. CDR3 in DNA: TGTGCCAGCTGCCGGACTGGGGGAGATACGCAGTATTTT. The gene calls are TRBV18 and TRBJ2-3; possibly TRBD1 or TRBD2 for D (5 bases each). CDR3 length: 13 residues. V was clipped by 7 bases and J by 5 bases, with 13 bases between them. Per germline, CDR1 KGHSH and CDR2 LQKENI.

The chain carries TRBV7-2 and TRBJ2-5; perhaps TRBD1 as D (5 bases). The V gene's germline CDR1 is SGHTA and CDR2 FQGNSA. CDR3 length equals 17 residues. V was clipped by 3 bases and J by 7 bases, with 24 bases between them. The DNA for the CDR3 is TGTGCCAGCAGCTTGAGCCCGCCGGCCGCTGGAAGGGGGACCCAGTACTTC. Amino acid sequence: CASSLSPPAAGRGTQYF.